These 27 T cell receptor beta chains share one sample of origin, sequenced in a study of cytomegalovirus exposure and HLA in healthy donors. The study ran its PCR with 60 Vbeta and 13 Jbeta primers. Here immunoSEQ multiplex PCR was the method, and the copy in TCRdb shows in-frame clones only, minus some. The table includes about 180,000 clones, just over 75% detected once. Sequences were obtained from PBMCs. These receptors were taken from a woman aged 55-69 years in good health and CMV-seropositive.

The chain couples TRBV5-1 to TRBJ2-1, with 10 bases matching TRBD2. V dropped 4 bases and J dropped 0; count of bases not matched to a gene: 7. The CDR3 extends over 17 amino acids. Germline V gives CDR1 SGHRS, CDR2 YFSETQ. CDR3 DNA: TGCGCCAGCAGCAAAGATAGCGGGGGGAGCTCCTACAATGAGCAGTTCTTC. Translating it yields CASSKDSGGSSYNEQFF. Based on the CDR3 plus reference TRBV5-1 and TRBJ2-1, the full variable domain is KAGVTQTPRYLIKTRGQQVTLSCSPISGHRSVSWYQQTPGQGLQFLFEYFSETQRNKGNFPGRFSGRQFSNSRSEMNVSTLELGDSALYLCASSKDSGGSSYNEQFFGPGTRLTVL.

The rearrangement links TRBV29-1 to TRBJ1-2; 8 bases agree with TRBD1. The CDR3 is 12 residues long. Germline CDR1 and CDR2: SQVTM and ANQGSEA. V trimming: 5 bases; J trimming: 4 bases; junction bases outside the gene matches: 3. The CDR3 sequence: CSVRQGSYGYTF. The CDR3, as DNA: TGCAGCGTTCGACAGGGGTCCTATGGCTACACCTTC.

The CDR3 spells CASSAGYEQYF. The CDR3 region has the DNA TGCGCCAGCAGCGCGGGCTACGAGCAGTACTTC. V usage is TRBV5-1 and J usage is TRBJ2-7; TRBD2 is a possible D gene (5 bases). Between the trimmed V and J ends, which lost 4 bases and 3 bases, there was a span of 5 bases. Germline V CDR1 and CDR2: SGHRS, YFSETQ. The CDR3 totals 11 residues.

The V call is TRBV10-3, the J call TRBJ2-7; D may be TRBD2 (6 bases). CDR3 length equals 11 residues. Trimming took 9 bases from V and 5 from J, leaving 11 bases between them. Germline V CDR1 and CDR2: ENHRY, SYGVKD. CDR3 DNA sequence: TGTGCCATAGGGCCGGGGGACGAGCAGTACTTC. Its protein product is CAIGPGDEQYF.

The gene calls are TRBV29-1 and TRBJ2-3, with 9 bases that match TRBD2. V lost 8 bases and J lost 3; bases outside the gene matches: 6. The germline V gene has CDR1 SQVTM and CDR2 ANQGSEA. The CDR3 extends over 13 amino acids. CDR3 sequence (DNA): TGCAGCCTTAGCGGGAGTTTGACAGATACGCAGTATTTT. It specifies CSLSGSLTDTQYF.

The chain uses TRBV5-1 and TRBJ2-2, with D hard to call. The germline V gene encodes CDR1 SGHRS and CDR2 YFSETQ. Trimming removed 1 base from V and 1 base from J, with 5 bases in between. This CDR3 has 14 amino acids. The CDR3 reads CASSLTENTGELFF. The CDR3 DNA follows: TGCGCCAGCAGCTTGACAGAGAACACCGGGGAGCTGTTTTTT.

The CDR3 DNA follows: TGTGCCAGCAGTGTAAGCGGGAGGGCTGAGGAGACCCAGTACTTC. Amino acid sequence: CASSVSGRAEETQYF. The rearrangement links TRBV2 to TRBJ2-5; 10 bases fit TRBD2. The CDR3 totals 15 residues. The V gene end was trimmed by 4 bases and the J gene end by 5 bases; junction bases not matched to a gene: 7. Looked up from germline, CDR1 is SNHLY and CDR2 is FYNNEI.

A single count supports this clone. CDR3 coding DNA: TGTGCCAGCAGCTTCTTCGGGAGGGGGGCGCCAATGAACACTGAAGCTTTCTTT. Amino acids: CASSFFGRGAPMNTEAFF. The V call is TRBV7-2, the J call TRBJ1-1, with a possible D match to TRBD1 (6 bases). CDR3 size: 18 residues. The germline gives CDR1 SGHTA, CDR2 FQGNSA. Between the trimmed V and J ends, which lost 3 bases and 0 bases, there was a span of 20 bases.

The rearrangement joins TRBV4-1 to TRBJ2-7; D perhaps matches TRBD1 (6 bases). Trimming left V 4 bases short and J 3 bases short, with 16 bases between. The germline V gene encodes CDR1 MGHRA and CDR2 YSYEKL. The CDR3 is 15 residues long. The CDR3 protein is CASSPYRVEGYEQYF. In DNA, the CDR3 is TGCGCCAGCAGCCCTTACAGGGTTGAAGGCTACGAGCAGTACTTC.

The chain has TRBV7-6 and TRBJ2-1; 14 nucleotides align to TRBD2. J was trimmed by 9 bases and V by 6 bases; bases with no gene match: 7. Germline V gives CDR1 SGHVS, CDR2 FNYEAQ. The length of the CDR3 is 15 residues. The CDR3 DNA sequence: TGTGCCAGCAGGGGTGGGACTAGCGGGGGTGGTGAGCAGTTCTTC. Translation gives CASRGGTSGGGEQFF.

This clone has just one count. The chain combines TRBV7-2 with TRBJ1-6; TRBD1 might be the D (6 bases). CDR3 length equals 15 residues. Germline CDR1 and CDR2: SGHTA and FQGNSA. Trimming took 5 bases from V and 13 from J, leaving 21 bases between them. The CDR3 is CASSRDTGARGPLHF. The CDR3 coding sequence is TGTGCCAGCAGCCGGGACACCGGCGCGAGGGGCCCCCTCCACTTT.

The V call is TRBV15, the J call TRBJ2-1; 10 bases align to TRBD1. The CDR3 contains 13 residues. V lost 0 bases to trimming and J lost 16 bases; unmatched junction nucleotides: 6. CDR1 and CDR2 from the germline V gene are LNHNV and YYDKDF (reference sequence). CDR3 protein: CATSRDLGTGVFF. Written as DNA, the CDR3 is TGTGCCACCAGCAGAGATTTAGGGACAGGGGTCTTCTTC.

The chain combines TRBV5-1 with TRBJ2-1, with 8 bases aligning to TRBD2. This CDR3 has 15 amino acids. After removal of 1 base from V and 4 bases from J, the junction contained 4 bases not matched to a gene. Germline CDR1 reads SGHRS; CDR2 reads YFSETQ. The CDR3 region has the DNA TGCGCCAGCAGCTTGCAGACTAGCGTTTACAATGAGCAGTTCTTC. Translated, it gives CASSLQTSVYNEQFF.

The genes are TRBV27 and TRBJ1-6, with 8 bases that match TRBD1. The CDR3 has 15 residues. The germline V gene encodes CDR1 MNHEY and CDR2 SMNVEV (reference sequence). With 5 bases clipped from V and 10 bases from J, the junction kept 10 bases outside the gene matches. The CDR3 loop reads CASSPRTGRGSPLHF. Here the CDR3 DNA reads TGTGCCAGCAGTCCACGGACAGGGCGGGGATCACCCCTCCACTTT.

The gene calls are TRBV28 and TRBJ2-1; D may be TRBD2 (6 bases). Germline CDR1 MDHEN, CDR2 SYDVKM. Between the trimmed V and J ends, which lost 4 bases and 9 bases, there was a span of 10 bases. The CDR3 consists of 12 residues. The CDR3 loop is CASSSHSGEQFF. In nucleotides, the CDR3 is TGTGCCAGCAGTTCGCATAGCGGTGAGCAGTTCTTC. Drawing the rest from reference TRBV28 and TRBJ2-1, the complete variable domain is DVKVTQSSRYLVKRTGEKVFLECVQDMDHENMFWYRQDPGLGLRLIYFSYDVKMKEKGDIPEGYSVSREKKERFSLILESASTNQTSMYLCASSSHSGEQFFGPGTRLTVL.

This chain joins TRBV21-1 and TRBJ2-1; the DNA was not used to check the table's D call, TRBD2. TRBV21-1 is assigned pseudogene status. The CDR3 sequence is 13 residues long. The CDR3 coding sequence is TGCATTGTGAGGGTGGGGTCCTACAATGAGCAGTTCTTC. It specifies CIVRVGSYNEQFF.

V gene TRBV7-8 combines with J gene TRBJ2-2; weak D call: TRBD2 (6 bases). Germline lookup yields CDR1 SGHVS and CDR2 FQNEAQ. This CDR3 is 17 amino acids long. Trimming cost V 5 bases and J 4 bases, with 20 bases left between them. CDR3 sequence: CASSPYLSLAITGELFF. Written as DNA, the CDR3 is TGTGCCAGCAGCCCATACCTGTCGCTAGCGATCACCGGGGAGCTGTTTTTT.

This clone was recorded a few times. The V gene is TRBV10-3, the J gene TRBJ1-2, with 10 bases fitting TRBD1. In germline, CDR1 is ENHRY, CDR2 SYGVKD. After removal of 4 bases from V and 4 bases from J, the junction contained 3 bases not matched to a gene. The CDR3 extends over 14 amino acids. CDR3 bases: TGTGCCATCAGTGGGGACAGGGGAGTCTATGGCTACACCTTC. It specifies CAISGDRGVYGYTF.

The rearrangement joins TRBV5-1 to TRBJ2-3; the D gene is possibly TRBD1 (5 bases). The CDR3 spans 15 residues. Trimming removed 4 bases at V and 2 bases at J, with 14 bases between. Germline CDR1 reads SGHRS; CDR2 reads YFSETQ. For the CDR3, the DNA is TGCGCCAGCAGCACAGGAGTAGGGGTCACAGATACGCAGTATTTT. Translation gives CASSTGVGVTDTQYF.

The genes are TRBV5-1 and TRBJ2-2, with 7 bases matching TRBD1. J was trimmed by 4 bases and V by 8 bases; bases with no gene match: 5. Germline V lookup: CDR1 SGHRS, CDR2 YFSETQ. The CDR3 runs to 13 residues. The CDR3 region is CASNNRGTGELFF. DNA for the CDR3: TGCGCCAGTAATAACAGGGGCACCGGGGAGCTGTTTTTT.

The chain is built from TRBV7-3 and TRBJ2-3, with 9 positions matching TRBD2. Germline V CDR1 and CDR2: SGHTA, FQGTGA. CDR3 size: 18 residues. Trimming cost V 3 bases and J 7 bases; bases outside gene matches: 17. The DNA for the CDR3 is TGTGCCAGCAGCTTTGGGGTTTGGGGTAGCGGGGGAACAAATACGCAGTATTTT. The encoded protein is CASSFGVWGSGGTNTQYF. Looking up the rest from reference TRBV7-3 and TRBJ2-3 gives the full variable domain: GAGVSQTPSNKVTEKGKYVELRCDPISGHTALYWYRQSLGQGPEFLIYFQGTGAADDSGLPNDRFFAVRPEGSVSTLKIQRTERGDSAVYLCASSFGVWGSGGTNTQYFGPGTRLTVL.

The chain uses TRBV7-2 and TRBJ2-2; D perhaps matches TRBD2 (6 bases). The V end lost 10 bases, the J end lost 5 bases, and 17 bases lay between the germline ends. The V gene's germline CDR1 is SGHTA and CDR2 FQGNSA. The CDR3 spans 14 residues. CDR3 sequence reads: CATKTGTSTGELFF. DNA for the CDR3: TGTGCCACTAAGACTGGGACTTCTACCGGGGAGCTGTTTTTT.

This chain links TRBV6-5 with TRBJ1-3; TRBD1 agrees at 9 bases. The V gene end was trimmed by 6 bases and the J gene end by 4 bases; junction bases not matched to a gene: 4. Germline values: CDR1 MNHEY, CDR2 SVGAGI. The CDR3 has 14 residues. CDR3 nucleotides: TGTGCCAGCAGAGGGACAGGGTCCGGAAACACCATATATTTT. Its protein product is CASRGTGSGNTIYF.

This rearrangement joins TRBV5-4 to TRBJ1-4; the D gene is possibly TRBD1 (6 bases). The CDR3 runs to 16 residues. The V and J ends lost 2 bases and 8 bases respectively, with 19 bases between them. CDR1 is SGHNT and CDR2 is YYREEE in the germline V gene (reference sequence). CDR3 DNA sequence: TGTGCCAGCAGCTTAACAGGGAGGGGGGTTGTAGAAAAACTGTTTTTT. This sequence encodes CASSLTGRGVVEKLFF.

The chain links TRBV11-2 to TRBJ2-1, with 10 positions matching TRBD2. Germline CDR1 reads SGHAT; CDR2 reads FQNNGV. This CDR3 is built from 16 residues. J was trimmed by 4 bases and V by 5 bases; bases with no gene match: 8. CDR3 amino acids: CASSPRTSGFYNEQFF. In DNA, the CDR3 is TGTGCCAGCAGCCCCAGGACTAGCGGTTTTTACAATGAGCAGTTCTTC.

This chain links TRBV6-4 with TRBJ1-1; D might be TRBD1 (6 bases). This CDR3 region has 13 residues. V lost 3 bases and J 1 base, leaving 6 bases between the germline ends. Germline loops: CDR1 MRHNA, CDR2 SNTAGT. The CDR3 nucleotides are TGTGCCAGCAGTGAAGGGGGGAACACTGAAGCTTTCTTT. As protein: CASSEGGNTEAFF.

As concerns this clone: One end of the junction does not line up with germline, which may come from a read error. The CDR3 is CVSSQGRAGNTIYF. CDR3 bases: TGTGTCAGCAGCCAAGGCAGGGCTGGAAACACCATATATTTT. The rearrangement uses TRBV4-2 and TRBJ1-3, with D possibly TRBD1 on 5 matching bases. Germline values: CDR1 LGHNA, CDR2 YNFKEQ. CDR3 length: 14 residues.